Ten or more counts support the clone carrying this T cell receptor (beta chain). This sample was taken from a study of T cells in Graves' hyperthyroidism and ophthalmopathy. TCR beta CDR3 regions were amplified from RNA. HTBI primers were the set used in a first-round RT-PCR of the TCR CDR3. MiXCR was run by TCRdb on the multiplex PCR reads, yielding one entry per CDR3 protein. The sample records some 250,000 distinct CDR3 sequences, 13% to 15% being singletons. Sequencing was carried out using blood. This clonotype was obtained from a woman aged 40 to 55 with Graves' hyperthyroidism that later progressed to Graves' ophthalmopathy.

This chain's CDR3 is CASSLTSGRADEQYF. The DNA of the CDR3 is TGTGCCAGCAGCTTGACTAGCGGGAGGGCCGACGAGCAGTACTTC. The chain links TRBV7-3 to TRBJ2-7; the match to TRBD2 covers 14 bases. The V segment lost 3 bases and the J segment 5 bases; nucleotides outside the gene matches: 3. Germline assignment: CDR1 SGHTA and CDR2 FQGTGA. The CDR3 totals 15 residues.